This T cell receptor (beta chain) was profiled in a study of T cell responses to AZD1222 COVID-19 vaccine. Regarding the study as a whole: Clonal diversity was possibly underestimated; the donors were predominantly white British and more often female. Among those given AZD1222, only five or six were seropositive at baseline. Spike was spanned by vaccine-associated CD4 TCRs, which were dominant at 160-218 and 743-854.

Sequencing used immunoSEQ multiplex PCR; TCRdb keeps in-frame clones, though not all of them. The sample consists of about 100,000 clones, around 91% of them appearing once. The CDR3 sequence is 13 residues long. Germline loops: CDR1 KGHSH, CDR2 LQKENI. The ends were cut back, 6 bases at V and 4 bases at J, with 12 bases in the middle. A note on this clone: Its target is not known.

The sequence was obtained from an adult who received the AZD1222 COVID-19 vaccine. The rearrangement links TRBV18 to TRBJ1-2; D might be TRBD1 (6 bases). Sequenced material: peripheral blood, taken 28 days after the second AZD1222 dose. The CDR3 is CASSAGVAYGYTF. The CDR3 DNA reads TGTGCCAGCTCGGCAGGGGTCGCCTATGGCTACACCTTC. Supplemented by reference TRBV18 and TRBJ1-2, the full variable domain reads NAGVMQNPRHLVRRRGQEARLRCSPMKGHSHVYWYRQLPEEGLKFMVYLQKENIIDESGMPKERFSAEFPKEGPSILRIQQVVRGDSAAYFCASSAGVAYGYTFGSGTRLTVV.